The 14 T cell receptor beta chains listed next were all sequenced from one sample in a study of T cells after yellow fever vaccination. MiXCR, run by TCRdb on the 5' RACE reads, gives a single entry per CDR3 protein. The sample has more than 120,000 distinct CDR3 sequences; less than 9.5% are singletons. Sequencing used CD4+ T cells sorted from PBMCs, obtained 5 days after the yellow fever booster vaccination. The receptors were gathered from a man aged 25-45 years who received the YFV17D yellow fever vaccine.

The table lists this clonotype with a few counts. The genes are TRBV5-4 and TRBJ2-3, with unresolved D. The germline gives CDR1 SGHNT, CDR2 YYREEE (reference sequence). V lost 1 base and J 6 bases, leaving 6 bases between the germline ends. The CDR3 sequence is 12 residues long. The CDR3 protein is CASSLWLDTQYF. The CDR3 nucleotides are TGTGCCAGCAGCTTGTGGTTGGATACGCAGTATTTT.

This clonotype showed up just once. A much larger clone is a single base away; this may be a read error. The V and J genes are TRBV7-2 and TRBJ2-2; 7 bases line up with TRBD2. From germline, CDR1 is SGHTA and CDR2 FQGNSA. This CDR3 spans 13 amino acids. The junction had 1 base not matched to a gene; V was cut back by 5 bases and J by 4 bases. In nucleotides, the CDR3 is TGTACCAGCAGCCGGGAGGCCACCGGGGAGCTGTTTTTT. Its translation: CTSSREATGELFF.

Only a few counts were recorded for this clonotype. This chain connects TRBV20-1 to TRBJ2-7; D call uncertain. CDR1 and CDR2 (germline): DFQATT, SNEGSKA (reference sequence). The CDR3 extends over 15 amino acids. Trimming left V 0 bases short and J 3 bases short, with 15 bases between. This CDR3 is CSARDMRRNSYEQYF. Here the CDR3 DNA reads TGCAGTGCTAGAGATATGAGGCGCAACAGCTACGAGCAGTACTTC.

This clonotype was seen repeatedly, ten times or more. The chain uses TRBV7-2 and TRBJ2-1; D tentatively fits TRBD1 or TRBD2 (6 bases each). Between the trimmed V and J ends, which lost 5 bases and 0 bases, there was a span of 14 bases. Looked up from germline, CDR1 is SGHTA and CDR2 is FQGNSA. The CDR3 is 16 residues long. The CDR3 is CASSLGGQSSYNEQFF. The CDR3 bases are TGTGCCAGCAGCCTAGGGGGGCAGAGCTCCTACAATGAGCAGTTCTTC. The whole variable domain, remainder taken from reference TRBV7-2 and TRBJ2-1, is GAGVSQSPSNKVTEKGKDVELRCDPISGHTALYWYRQSLGQGLEFLIYFQGNSAPDKSGLPSDRFSAERTGGSVSTLTIQRTQQEDSAVYLCASSLGGQSSYNEQFFGPGTRLTVL.

The chain recombines TRBV20-1 with TRBJ1-1, with D possibly matching TRBD1 (6 bases). The CDR3 is 12 residues long. V lost 6 bases and J 5 bases, leaving 13 bases between the germline ends. The germline gives CDR1 DFQATT, CDR2 SNEGSKA (reference sequence). CDR3 bases: TGCAGTGCGAGAACAGGGAAAACTGAAGCTTTCTTT. This encodes CSARTGKTEAFF.

This clonotype was observed at least ten times. The rearrangement links TRBV12-3 or TRBV12-4 to TRBJ2-1; tentative D call: TRBD1 (6 bases). The CDR3 is 15 residues long. V dropped 5 bases and J dropped 3 bases, with 14 bases sitting between them. CDR3 loop: CASSQYDRSYNEQFF. The CDR3, as DNA: TGTGCCAGCAGTCAGTACGACAGGAGCTACAATGAGCAGTTCTTC.

The CDR3 sequence is CASSSRRLIQYF. The CDR3 bases are TGTGCCAGCAGTTCTAGGAGGCTCATTCAGTACTTC. The chain carries TRBV12-3 or TRBV12-4 and TRBJ2-4, with a possible D match to TRBD2 (5 bases). V was clipped by 4 bases and J by 9 bases, with 10 bases between them. CDR3 size: 12 residues.

This clonotype occurred a few times. The gene calls are TRBV4-2 and TRBJ2-3, with TRBD2 identical over 10 bases. In germline, CDR1 is LGHNA, CDR2 YNFKEQ. CDR3 size: 19 residues. The V gene end was trimmed by 2 bases and the J gene end by 6 bases; junction bases not matched to a gene: 17. CDR3 residues: CASSQILGWASGSSDTQYF. In DNA form, the CDR3 reads TGTGCCAGCAGCCAAATCCTCGGTTGGGCTAGCGGGAGTAGCGATACGCAGTATTTT.

The chain has TRBV29-1 and TRBJ1-1; D not resolved. V dropped 7 bases and J dropped 4 bases, with 19 bases sitting between them. Germline values: CDR1 SQVTM, CDR2 ANQGSEA. The CDR3 is 14 residues long. CDR3 sequence (DNA): TGCAGCGCGTCGAGGCAGGCCCTTGGCACTGAAGCTTTCTTT. Translating gives CSASRQALGTEAFF.

This clonotype has at least ten counts. The rearrangement joins TRBV6-5 to TRBJ2-3; D is ambiguous. The V gene lost 2 bases and the J gene lost 4 bases, with 13 bases spanning the gap. Germline V gene data show CDR1 as MNHEY and CDR2 as SVGAGI. The length of the CDR3 is 15 residues. In nucleotides, the CDR3 is TGTGCCAGCAGTTACCCCTCCCGGCCCCCAGATACGCAGTATTTT. Its protein is CASSYPSRPPDTQYF.

This clonotype was observed a handful of times. The chain couples TRBV10-3 to TRBJ2-7, with TRBD2 identical over 11 bases. V gave up 4 bases and J gave up 2 bases; unmatched junction bases: 7. CDR3 length: 16 residues. In germline, CDR1 is ENHRY, CDR2 SYGVKD. The CDR3 region is CAISGNGTSGTYEQYF. DNA for the CDR3: TGTGCCATCAGTGGAAACGGGACTAGCGGAACCTACGAGCAGTACTTC.

This clonotype was observed many times. The CDR3 nucleotides are TGCGCCAGCAGCCTACCGACAGAGAAGGAGACCCAGTACTTC. It encodes CASSLPTEKETQYF. This rearrangement joins TRBV5-1 to TRBJ2-5, with a possible D match to TRBD1 (5 bases). Germline-derived CDR1 and CDR2 are SGHRS and YFSETQ. The V and J ends lost 4 bases and 5 bases respectively, with 15 bases between them. This CDR3 is built from 14 residues.

This clonotype was counted ten times or more. The CDR3 DNA reads TGTGCCAGCAGCTCGGTTGAGTGGGGCGAGCAGTACTTC. It translates to CASSSVEWGEQYF. V is TRBV7-2 and J is TRBJ2-7; D ambiguous. The germline gives CDR1 SGHTA, CDR2 FQGNSA. The CDR3 loop spans 13 amino acids. V was trimmed by 4 bases and J by 6 bases, leaving 13 bases between them.

This clonotype was seen at least ten times. The chain carries TRBV7-2 and TRBJ2-5, with TRBD2 matching over 10 bases. The V gene end was trimmed by 5 bases and the J gene end by 3 bases; junction bases not matched to a gene: 9. This CDR3 has 16 residues. Germline values: CDR1 SGHTA, CDR2 FQGNSA. CDR3 coding DNA: TGTGCCAGCAGCCGACTAGCGGGTCGGGGGGAAGAGACCCAGTACTTC. It specifies CASSRLAGRGEETQYF.